Here is one T cell receptor (beta chain) with its context. Its target is unknown. This entry comes from a study of T cell responses to AZD1222 COVID-19 vaccine. Clones were read by immunoSEQ multiplex PCR, and TCRdb kept only the in-frame ones, dropping some. There are 150,000 to 200,000 clones in the sample; about 94% occur only once, and 7.5% to 10% lies in the top ten. Findings and limits, study-wide: Seropositive status at baseline applied to only five or six AZD1222 recipients. Every sample of the repertoires postdated the peak T cell response.

The origin of this receptor is an adult in good health. This specimen was peripheral blood, taken on day 0 of AZD1222 vaccination.

In DNA, the CDR3 is TGTGCAAGTCGCTTGATTCGGGGCTCTATCAAGCAAGAGACCCAGTACTTC. Residues: CASRLIRGSIKQETQYF. The chain couples TRBV12-2 to TRBJ2-5. TRBV12-2 is a known pseudogene. The CDR3 loop spans 17 amino acids.